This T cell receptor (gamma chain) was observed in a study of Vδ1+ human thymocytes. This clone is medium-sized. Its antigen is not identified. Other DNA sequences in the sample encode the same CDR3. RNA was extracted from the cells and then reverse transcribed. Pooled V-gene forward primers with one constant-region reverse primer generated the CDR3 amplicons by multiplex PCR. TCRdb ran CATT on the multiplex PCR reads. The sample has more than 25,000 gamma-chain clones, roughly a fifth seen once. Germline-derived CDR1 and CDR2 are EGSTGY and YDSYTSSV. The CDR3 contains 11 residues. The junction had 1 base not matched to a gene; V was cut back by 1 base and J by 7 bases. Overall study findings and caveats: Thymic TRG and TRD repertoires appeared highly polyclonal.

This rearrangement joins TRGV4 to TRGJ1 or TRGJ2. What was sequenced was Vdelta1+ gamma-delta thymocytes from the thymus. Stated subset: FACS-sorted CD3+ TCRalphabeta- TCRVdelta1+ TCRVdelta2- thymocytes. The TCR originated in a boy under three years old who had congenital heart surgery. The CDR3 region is CATWDGYKKLF. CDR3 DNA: TGTGCCACCTGGGATGGCTATAAGAAACTCTTT.